The clone carrying this T cell receptor (beta chain) was recorded many times. PBMCs were density-gradient isolated from about 9.6 ml fresh blood. Trimming took 4 bases from V and 1 from J, leaving 17 bases between them. This CDR3 has 16 residues. Germline values: CDR1 SGHKS, CDR2 YYEKEE (reference sequence). Transcripts of RNA were the source for amplifying TCR beta CDR3 regions. An initial RT-PCR round employing HTBI primers preceded a second-round multiplex PCR. MiXCR was run by TCRdb on the multiplex PCR reads, yielding one entry per CDR3 protein. The sample gives hundreds of thousands of distinct CDR3 sequences, under 25% of which show up once; under 3% is in the top ten. This sample is drawn from a study of Graves' ophthalmopathy and Graves' hyperthyroidism.

The genes are TRBV5-5 and TRBJ2-5; TRBD1 might be the D (6 bases). The clonotype was recovered from a woman younger than 30 with stable Graves' hyperthyroidism. The source material was peripheral blood. CDR3 loop: CASSGRRTGFQETQYF. CDR3 DNA: TGTGCCAGCAGCGGGAGAAGAACAGGGTTCCAAGAGACCCAGTACTTC.